A single sample gave rise to the 23 T cell receptor beta chains below, sequenced in a study of T cells generated in artificial thymic organoids (dated by TCRdb to between 2016 and 2019). Artificial thymic organoids were built by aggregating human HSPCs with MS5 murine stromal cells transduced with human DLL1, cultured at an air-liquid interface. Hematopoietic stem and progenitor cells that were CD34+CD3-, FACS-purified and depleted of residual T cells served as the seed cells for the organoids. Receptor amplification or capture employed 5' RACE. Instrument used: Illumina MiSeq. TCRalpha and TCRbeta libraries were amplified in separate semi-nested PCR reactions using Advantage 2 and reverse primers located in the TRAC or TRBC constant regions. Using fastp at Q25 and MiXCR, TCRdb reprocessed the public reads and kept productive beta chains. Rows are unified per CDR3 protein, each entry keeping the most common DNA and genes. In all, the sample holds 7,500 to 9,000 distinct CDR3 sequences, and roughly a quarter of those were seen once. The ten largest clones add up to more than 3% of the sample.

Their target antigens are unknown. The material sequenced was naive CD8+ T cells grown in artificial thymic organoids from cord blood stem and progenitor cells. The cell subset or site label, as the study defines it: CD3+TCRalphabeta+CD8SP T cells; for blood, CD45RO-CCR7+ naive CD8+ T cells. These receptors were obtained from a human donor who gave cord blood stem cells for thymic organoid culture, a cardiac surgery patient who gave postnatal thymus, or a blood donor (not recorded which).

Sample share makes this clonotype medium-sized. The chain joins TRBV4-3 to TRBJ1-2, with D hard to call. Germline assignment: CDR1 LGHNA and CDR2 YSLEER. V lost 3 bases to trimming and J lost 0 bases, with 23 bases between them. The CDR3 is made up of 19 amino acids. CDR3 nucleotide sequence: TGCGCCAGCAGCCAGGACCCCCTGATGGGGAGGCACTCTAACTATGGCTACACCTTC. Translating it yields CASSQDPLMGRHSNYGYTF.

Worth noting for this clonotype: A read error may explain this, as a much larger clone is one base away. The CDR3 DNA sequence: TGCAGTGCTCCGAGACCTTCAATTGAGCAGTTCTTC. Translation: CSAPRPSIEQFF. J is TRBJ2-1 and V is TRBV20-1; no clear D. The CDR3 is 12 amino acids. V was clipped by 5 bases and J by 9 bases, with 14 bases between them. Germline CDR1 reads DFQATT; CDR2 reads SNEGSKA (reference sequence).

This clonotype is labeled as medium-sized. V gene TRBV25-1 combines with J gene TRBJ2-7; D perhaps matches TRBD1 (5 bases). The CDR3 extends over 13 amino acids. CDR1 is MGHDK and CDR2 is SYGVNS in the germline V gene. V shed 4 bases and J shed 6 bases, with 13 bases lying between them. The CDR3 here is CASSGTGPLEQYF. The CDR3 region has the DNA TGTGCCAGCAGTGGAACAGGTCCGCTCGAGCAGTACTTC.

The chain carries TRBV9 and TRBJ2-3; TRBD2 aligns across 7 bases. Germline values: CDR1 SGDLS, CDR2 YYNGEE. CDR3 size: 14 residues. J lost 7 bases, V lost 6 bases, and 11 bases had no gene match. The CDR3 here is CASNVGGGGNTQYF. The CDR3 DNA reads TGTGCCAGCAACGTTGGGGGGGGAGGGAATACGCAGTATTTT. Full variable domain (outside the CDR3, taken from reference TRBV9 and TRBJ2-3): DSGVTQTPKHLITATGQRVTLRCSPRSGDLSVYWYQQSLDQGLQFLIQYYNGEERAKGNILERFSAQQFPDLHSELNLSSLELGDSALYFCASNVGGGGNTQYFGPGTRLTVL.

This chain uses TRBV4-3 with TRBJ2-2; D is perhaps TRBD2 (7 bases). V was clipped by 0 bases and J by 4 bases, with 12 bases between them. The germline V gene encodes CDR1 LGHNA and CDR2 YSLEER. This CDR3 has 16 amino acids. The CDR3: CASSQEGGGCTGELFF. CDR3 nucleotides: TGCGCCAGCAGCCAAGAGGGCGGGGGCTGCACCGGGGAGCTGTTTTTT.

This chain connects TRBV5-6 to TRBJ1-1; D unclear. The germline CDR1 and CDR2 sequences are SGHDT and YYEEEE. Trimming cost V 5 bases and J 2 bases, with 10 bases left between them. There are 13 residues in the CDR3. The CDR3 DNA follows: TGTGCCAGCAGTTCTCGACTCAACACTGAAGCTTTCTTT. Its translation is CASSSRLNTEAFF.

The chain carries TRBV9 and TRBJ1-6; D might be TRBD1 (5 bases). Germline V lookup: CDR1 SGDLS, CDR2 YYNGEE. V dropped 0 bases and J dropped 7 bases, with 14 bases sitting between them. The CDR3 covers 16 residues. CDR3 in amino acids: CASSVEGRLRNSPLHF. CDR3 in DNA: TGTGCCAGCAGCGTAGAGGGACGGCTTCGGAATTCACCCCTCCACTTT.

This chain uses TRBV27 with TRBJ2-3; D gene uncertain. The CDR3 has 14 residues. Germline V gene lookup returns CDR1 MNHEY and CDR2 SMNVEV (reference sequence). The ends were cut back, 3 bases at V and 5 bases at J, with 12 bases in the middle. The CDR3 DNA follows: TGTGCCAGCAGTTTCTCGGCGTGGGTAGATACGCAGTATTTT. Its protein product is CASSFSAWVDTQYF.

This clonotype was counted a few times. The rearrangement joins TRBV12-3 or TRBV12-4 to TRBJ2-7, with D uncertain. The germline V and J ends were trimmed by 7 bases and 5 bases, with 21 bases remaining between them. The CDR3 spans 15 residues. The CDR3 region has the DNA TGTGCCAGCACCTTGGGGTGGTACGCCTTGGACGAGCAGTACTTC. This encodes CASTLGWYALDEQYF.

By share, this clonotype ranks as medium-sized. This chain connects TRBV6-5 to TRBJ1-1; D gene ambiguous. Between the trimmed V and J ends, which lost 5 bases and 5 bases, there was a span of 18 bases. The germline CDR1 and CDR2 sequences are MNHEY and SVGAGI. The CDR3 consists of 15 residues. The CDR3 DNA is TGTGCCAGCAGTCTACTATTGACTCGCGGGACTGAAGCTTTCTTT. It encodes CASSLLLTRGTEAFF.

This chain links TRBV20-1 with TRBJ2-5; D ambiguous. Between the trimmed V and J ends, which lost 8 bases and 2 bases, there was a span of 15 bases. The CDR3 has 13 residues. The V gene's germline CDR1 is DFQATT and CDR2 SNEGSKA (reference sequence). The CDR3 reads CSPLGLKQETQYF. The CDR3 region has the DNA TGCAGTCCTTTGGGCTTGAAACAAGAGACCCAGTACTTC.

There are a few counts of this clonotype. This chain uses TRBV20-1 with TRBJ1-2, with D possibly TRBD1 on 5 matching bases. V was pared by 2 bases and J by 6 bases, with 13 bases between. The CDR3 runs to 13 residues. Per the germline V gene, CDR1 is DFQATT and CDR2 is SNEGSKA (reference sequence). In nucleotides, the CDR3 is TGCAGTGCTAGACCCGGGGTGGGGGATGGCTACACCTTC. This codes for CSARPGVGDGYTF.

In this sample, this clonotype is medium-sized. The chain uses TRBV12-3 or TRBV12-4 and TRBJ1-4; D remains ambiguous. This CDR3 has 13 residues. Trimming left V 6 bases short and J 4 bases short, with 9 bases between. CDR3 sequence (DNA): TGTGCCAGCAGCTTCCGCCTTAATGAAAAACTGTTTTTT. Protein product: CASSFRLNEKLFF.

As regards this clonotype: The CDR3 ends on some other residue instead of the conserved phenylalanine or tryptophan, so this is likely a read error. V usage is TRBV6-2 or TRBV6-3 and J usage is TRBJ1-1; maybe TRBD1 (5 bases). This CDR3 is 14 amino acids long. The germline V gene encodes CDR1 MNHEY and CDR2 SVGEGT. V lost 5 bases and J 3 bases, leaving 13 bases between the germline ends. The CDR3 here is CASSDGGWDTEAFL. The CDR3 bases are TGTGCCAGCAGTGACGGGGGATGGGACACTGAAGCTTTCCTT.

The genes are TRBV7-2 and TRBJ2-2, with 7 bases fitting TRBD2. Unmatched junction bases numbered 4, after V lost 3 bases and J lost 3 bases. This CDR3 region has 15 residues. Germline V gene sequence: CDR1 SGHTA, CDR2 FQGNSA. The CDR3 spells CASSFQRGYTGELFF. The CDR3 DNA reads as TGTGCCAGCAGCTTCCAGCGGGGCTACACCGGGGAGCTGTTTTTT. The entire variable domain, with the rest obtained from reference TRBV7-2 and TRBJ2-2, is as follows: GAGVSQSPSNKVTEKGKDVELRCDPISGHTALYWYRQSLGQGLEFLIYFQGNSAPDKSGLPSDRFSAERTGGSVSTLTIQRTQQEDSAVYLCASSFQRGYTGELFFGEGSRLTVL.

On this clonotype: This may be a read error, as it is one base from a much larger clone. The chain is built from TRBV4-2 and TRBJ1-1, with a tentative D call TRBD1 (6 bases). Trimming took 5 bases from V and 2 from J, leaving 12 bases between them. This CDR3 has 14 residues. Germline V gives CDR1 LGHNA, CDR2 YNFKEQ. CDR3 region: CASSETGINTEAFF. As DNA, the CDR3 is TGTGCCAGCAGCGAGACAGGCATAAACACTGAAGCTTTCTTT.

This clonotype is medium-sized. The V call is TRBV6-1, the J call TRBJ2-7; D unresolved. CDR1 and CDR2 from the germline V gene are MNHNS and SASEGT. V was cut by 1 base and J by 0 bases, with 7 bases left in between. CDR3 length: 14 amino acids. The CDR3 loop reads CASSEGVCSYEQYF. The CDR3 coding sequence is TGTGCCAGCAGTGAAGGAGTCTGCTCCTACGAGCAGTACTTC.

To note about this clonotype: Relative to the germline gene, one junction end is altered; a read error may explain this. The V and J genes are TRBV9 and TRBJ2-3; the match to TRBD2 covers 13 bases. This CDR3 contains 18 residues. Germline CDR1 SGDLS, CDR2 YYNGEE. DNA of the CDR3: TGTGCCAGCAACGTAGAAGTACTAGCGGGGGGGCCGGGGGATACGCAGTATTTT. This translates into CASNVEVLAGGPGDTQYF.

In DNA form, the CDR3 reads TGTGCCAGTAGTAGCAGGAGGGGGGAACTCATGAACACTGAAGCTTTCTTT. Its protein product is CASSSRRGELMNTEAFF. The V gene is TRBV19, the J gene TRBJ1-1; TRBD1 might be the D (6 bases). V lost 4 bases to trimming and J lost 0 bases, with 18 bases between them. This CDR3 contains 17 residues. The V gene's germline CDR1 is LNHDA and CDR2 SQIVND (reference sequence).

The genes are TRBV7-2 and TRBJ1-1, with D hard to call. The CDR3 runs 14 residues. Germline CDR1 reads SGHTA; CDR2 reads FQGNSA. V gave up 5 bases and J gave up 1 base, with 11 bases separating them. The CDR3 loop is CASSIEIRNTEAFF. CDR3 bases: TGTGCCAGCAGCATTGAAATCCGGAACACTGAAGCTTTCTTT.

This clonotype was found a few times. The J gene is TRBJ2-7, the V gene TRBV7-2; perhaps TRBD2 as D (6 bases). This CDR3 spans 15 amino acids. V was cut by 2 bases and J by 0 bases, with 11 bases left in between. Germline V lookup: CDR1 SGHTA, CDR2 FQGNSA. DNA of the CDR3: TGTGCCAGCAGCTTAATAGCGGCTCCCTCCTACGAGCAGTACTTC. This sequence encodes CASSLIAAPSYEQYF.

This clonotype is medium-sized in the sample. This chain uses TRBV27 with TRBJ1-1, with D maybe TRBD1 (6 bases). Germline assignment: CDR1 MNHEY and CDR2 SMNVEV (reference sequence). The CDR3 totals 14 residues. V was shortened by 5 bases and J by 3 bases, with 13 bases between the two germline ends. CDR3 residues: CASSLGQGYTEAFF. The CDR3 nucleotides are TGTGCCAGCAGTCTAGGGCAGGGGTACACTGAAGCTTTCTTT.

The CDR3 sequence: CATSREFRPYNQPQHF. CDR3 DNA sequence: TGTGCCACCAGCAGAGAGTTCAGGCCCTACAATCAGCCCCAGCATTTT. This chain uses TRBV15 with TRBJ1-5; no firm D call. Per germline, CDR1 LNHNV and CDR2 YYDKDF (reference sequence). The CDR3 extends over 16 amino acids. Between the trimmed V and J ends, which lost 0 bases and 3 bases, there was a span of 12 bases.